This T cell receptor (beta chain) was obtained from a study of T cell responses to AZD1222 COVID-19 vaccine. Study conclusions and caveats: The study reported that nearly half of spike-specific TCRs target unmutated variant regions. Baseline antibody screening turned up just six seropositive AZD1222 recipients. The donor group comprised mostly white British people and more females; the analysis possibly underestimated clonal diversity.

The trim removed 7 bases at V and 7 bases at J, leaving 4 bases unmatched. The CDR3 spans 11 residues. Notes on this clone: What it recognizes is unknown.

Profiled with immunoSEQ multiplex PCR; TCRdb holds only in-frame clones, not every one. The sample carries 95,000 to 150,000 clones, more than 85% recorded once. Pooling of second doses given at about 4 or about 12 weeks was done. The chain joins TRBV12-3 or TRBV12-4 to TRBJ2-7, with 7 bases fitting TRBD2. The sample here was peripheral blood, taken 28 days after the second AZD1222 dose. This receptor was obtained from an adult who received the AZD1222 COVID-19 vaccine. Here the CDR3 DNA reads TGTGCCAGCAACCTCGGGGGGGAGCAGTACTTC. Translation: CASNLGGEQYF.